These 31 T cell receptor beta chains share one sample of origin, sequenced in a study of esophageal squamous cell carcinoma under preoperative chemotherapy. Time point noted: after preoperative PTX-NDP chemotherapy. TCRdb fed the PCR reads into MiXCR, producing one record per CDR3 protein. The data show around 34,000 distinct CDR3 sequences, less than 65% seen once. Specimen collection occurred from a patient given preoperative chemotherapy. Every receptor here comes from a human donor with esophageal squamous cell carcinoma. The donor label of this sample is uncertain.

This chain uses TRBV5-3 with TRBJ2-7, with 7 bases that match TRBD1. TRBV5-3 is noted as an ORF with a role that remains uncertain. This CDR3 region has 20 residues. The V gene end was trimmed by 4 bases and the J gene end by 5 bases; junction bases not matched to a gene: 27. The CDR3, as DNA: TGTGCCAGAAGCCTTGGGGAAAAAGACTTAAGAGACAGGGCCGCGAACGAGCAGTACTTC. Encoded protein: CARSLGEKDLRDRAANEQYF.

This clonotype was seen repeatedly, ten times or more. This chain uses TRBV11-1 with TRBJ2-1, with D possibly TRBD2 on 7 matching bases. The V end lost 5 bases, the J end lost 8 bases, and 22 bases lay between the germline ends. This CDR3 has 16 amino acids. The germline CDR1 and CDR2 sequences are SGHAT and FQDESV (reference sequence). In DNA form, the CDR3 reads TGTGCCAGCAGCCCAAGAAAAGGGGGGGACTGGGATGAGCAGTTCTTC. This gives the protein CASSPRKGGDWDEQFF.

This clonotype was seen at least ten times. This chain uses TRBV27 with TRBJ2-6, with 7 bases that match TRBD1. CDR1 is MNHEY and CDR2 is SMNVEV in the germline V gene (reference sequence). This CDR3 has 15 residues. Germline trimming cut 6 bases from V and 2 bases from J; bases unmatched to any gene: 4. The CDR3 DNA sequence: TGTGCCAGCAGGTTAACAGGGGCTGGGGCCAACGTCCTGACTTTC. Its protein product is CASRLTGAGANVLTF.

V gene TRBV7-3 combines with J gene TRBJ2-5; 7 nucleotides line up with TRBD2. The CDR3 covers 17 residues. After removal of 5 bases from V and 8 bases from J, the junction contained 20 bases not matched to a gene. Germline CDR1 is SGHTA and CDR2 is FQGTGA. The CDR3 DNA reads TGTGCCAGCAGCCTCAAACTGGGGGGGGGGGACCGAGATACCCAGTACTTC. Its protein product is CASSLKLGGGDRDTQYF.

As regards this clonotype: It may be a read error: a sequence one base away is much more abundant. The chain combines TRBV4-1 with TRBJ2-1; 9 bases agree with TRBD1. In germline, CDR1 is MGHRA, CDR2 YSYEKL. CDR3 length: 15 amino acids. With V trimmed by 4 bases and J by 10 bases, 11 bases remained unmatched. CDR3 amino acids: CASSPQGQGSYEQFF. The CDR3 DNA reads as TGCGCCAGCAGCCCCCAGGGACAGGGCTCCTACGAGCAGTTCTTC.

This clonotype was picked up many times. This chain connects TRBV11-2 to TRBJ2-3, with 8 bases aligning to TRBD2. The CDR3 is 15 residues long. V shed 1 base and J 7 bases; nucleotides not matched to a gene: 7. CDR1 is SGHAT, CDR2 FQNNGV, per germline. CDR3 in DNA: TGTGCCAGCAGCTTAGGGCGGGGGGCCGGGAATACGCAGTATTTT. It yields the protein CASSLGRGAGNTQYF.

This chain joins TRBV25-1 and TRBJ2-3; D uncertain. This CDR3 contains 13 residues. V was clipped by 10 bases and J by 4 bases, with 15 bases between them. Germline assignment: CDR1 MGHDK and CDR2 SYGVNS. This CDR3 is CATSVGHPDTQYF. CDR3 sequence (DNA): TGTGCCACCTCTGTGGGTCACCCAGATACGCAGTATTTT.

This clonotype is labeled as medium-sized. The J gene is TRBJ2-4, the V gene TRBV6-2 or TRBV6-3; D ambiguous. This CDR3 comprises 10 residues. The germline V gene encodes CDR1 MNHEY and CDR2 SVGEGT. Trimming took off 8 bases at V and 5 bases at J, with 4 bases between the two ends. The CDR3 bases are TGTGCCAGCGGGCAAAACATTCAGTACTTC. Amino acids: CASGQNIQYF.

This clonotype was seen many times. The rearrangement uses TRBV5-6 and TRBJ1-2, with 10 bases aligning to TRBD1. Trimming at V came to 5 bases and at J to 4 bases, leaving 8 bases not matched to a gene. The CDR3 runs 15 residues. Germline V lookup: CDR1 SGHDT, CDR2 YYEEEE. Written as DNA, the CDR3 is TGTGCCAGCAGTCATTGGACAGGGGGAGCCTATGGCTACACCTTC. Protein sequence: CASSHWTGGAYGYTF.

As concerns this clonotype: A read error may account for a junction end that differs from germline. The CDR3 sequence is CSSSPGLSAKDIQYF. CDR3 DNA sequence: TGTTCCAGCAGCCCGGGGCTGAGCGCCAAAGACATTCAGTACTTC. This chain connects TRBV6-1 to TRBJ2-4, with D perhaps matching TRBD1 or TRBD2 (5 bases each). This CDR3 has 15 residues. CDR1 is MNHNS and CDR2 is SASEGT in the germline V gene.

This clonotype was seen once. The chain recombines TRBV12-3 or TRBV12-4 with TRBJ2-3; TRBD2 might be the D (6 bases). The assigned J gene may be wrong: the sequence end matches TRBJ2-7 better. The CDR3 has 12 amino acids. The CDR3 sequence: CAGRRAKDTQYF. DNA for the CDR3: TGTGCGGGGAGGAGAGCCAAAGATACGCAGTACTTC.

V gene TRBV7-2 combines with J gene TRBJ2-4, with D unresolved. Trimming shortened V by 9 bases and J by 10 bases, and 22 bases separated the two germline ends. This CDR3 region has 14 residues. CDR1 is SGHTA, CDR2 FQGNSA, per germline. CDR3 amino acids: CARREWGDEEIQYF. CDR3 sequence (DNA): TGTGCCAGGCGCGAATGGGGTGACGAAGAGATTCAGTACTTC.

This chain links TRBV11-1 with TRBJ2-3; 14 bases fit TRBD2. Germline assignment: CDR1 SGHAT and CDR2 FQDESV (reference sequence). The ends lost 6 bases at V and 5 bases at J; junction bases unmatched: 7. This CDR3 is built from 16 residues. The CDR3 reads CASSSTSGGGKDTQYF. In DNA, the CDR3 is TGTGCCAGCAGTTCGACTAGCGGGGGGGGCAAAGATACGCAGTATTTT.

This clonotype has a count of ten or more. The rearrangement joins TRBV6-1 to TRBJ2-5; no firm D call. Deletions cut 9 bases from V and 11 bases from J, with 28 bases between. The CDR3 is 15 residues long. Germline loops: CDR1 MNHNS, CDR2 SASEGT. For the CDR3, the DNA is TGTGCCAGTAAAGACCAAGCCCTCGGACCGGTGGAGCAGTACTTC. Translating gives CASKDQALGPVEQYF.

Only one count was recorded for this clonotype. The CDR3 spells CASGGLGGGDRDTQYF. CDR3 DNA sequence: TGTGCCAGCGGGGGCCTAGGGGGGGGGGACCGTGATACGCAGTATTTT. This rearrangement joins TRBV7-8 to TRBJ2-3, with D maybe TRBD2 (7 bases). The CDR3 loop spans 16 amino acids. V lost 8 bases and J lost 6, with 24 bases in between. Germline lookup yields CDR1 SGHVS and CDR2 FQNEAQ.

The chain recombines TRBV18 with TRBJ1-1; D not resolved. Trimming removed 5 bases from V and 2 bases from J, with 18 bases in between. The germline gives CDR1 KGHSH, CDR2 LQKENI. CDR3 length: 16 amino acids. This CDR3 reads CASSSLPLTDNTEAFF. The CDR3 nucleotides read TGTGCCAGCTCATCCCTACCCTTAACAGACAACACTGAAGCTTTCTTT.

Regarding this clonotype: Since a much larger clone is just one base distant, this may be a read error. V is TRBV7-2 and J is TRBJ2-5, with D possibly matching TRBD1 (5 bases). The CDR3 covers 14 residues. Trimming left V 5 bases short and J 8 bases short, with 18 bases between. CDR1 is SGHTA and CDR2 is FQGNSA in the germline V gene. The chain's CDR3 is CASSQLGREGTQYF. DNA for the CDR3: TGTGCCAGCAGCCAATTGGGCAGGGAAGGCACCCAGTACTTC. The variable domain in full, completed from reference TRBV7-2 and TRBJ2-5, reads GAGVSQSPSNKVTEKGKDVELRCDPISGHTALYWYRQSLGQGLEFLIYFQGNSAPDKSGLPSDRFSAERTGGSVSTLTIQRTQQEDSAVYLCASSQLGREGTQYFGPGTRLLVL.

This clonotype was observed a handful of times. This chain joins TRBV5-1 and TRBJ2-4; 9 bases are shared with TRBD2. The J call may not be correct, given that the DNA end is closer to TRBJ2-1. The CDR3 sequence is 14 residues long. The germline CDR1 and CDR2 sequences are SGHRS and YFSETQ. The CDR3 nucleotides are TGCGCCAGCAGCTTCGTGGCTAGCGGGGAGACCCAGTTCTTC. Protein product: CASSFVASGETQFF.

This clonotype was seen ten or more times. This chain links TRBV24-1 with TRBJ2-1; 9 nucleotides match TRBD2. J gave up 8 bases and V 5 bases, and 9 bases lay outside the gene matches. CDR3 length equals 15 residues. Looked up from germline, CDR1 is KGHDR and CDR2 is SFDVKD. The CDR3: CATSGRGGHGDEQFF. The CDR3 nucleotides read TGTGCCACCAGTGGGCGGGGGGGCCATGGGGATGAGCAGTTCTTC.

This clonotype turned up a few times. The V gene is TRBV7-2, the J gene TRBJ1-2; D uncertain. Germline loops: CDR1 SGHTA, CDR2 FQGNSA. The CDR3 consists of 12 residues. V shed 3 bases and J shed 5 bases, with 7 bases lying between them. Here the CDR3 reads CASSFIQYGYTF. CDR3 sequence (DNA): TGTGCCAGCAGCTTCATTCAGTATGGCTACACCTTC.

V gene TRBV10-3 combines with J gene TRBJ2-5, with a possible D match to TRBD1 (5 bases). This CDR3 comprises 14 residues. Germline assignment: CDR1 ENHRY and CDR2 SYGVKD. The CDR3 DNA reads as TGTGCGGGGCGCGGCGGCGGTGCCAAAGACATCCAGTACTTC. As protein: CAGRGGGAKDIQYF.

The chain has TRBV20-1 and TRBJ2-5, with D possibly TRBD1 on 6 matching bases. The CDR3 loop spans 14 amino acids. Trimming took off 1 base at V and 3 bases at J, with 12 bases between the two ends. The germline CDR1 and CDR2 sequences are DFQATT and SNEGSKA (reference sequence). CDR3 amino acids: CSARVGAGEETQYF. For the CDR3, the DNA is TGCAGTGCTAGAGTGGGGGCAGGGGAAGAGACCCAGTACTTC.

The V gene is TRBV12-3 or TRBV12-4, the J gene TRBJ2-4, with D perhaps matching TRBD1 (5 bases). V was shortened by 5 bases and J by 6 bases, with 17 bases between the two germline ends. CDR3 length: 15 amino acids. The CDR3 reads CASSPRIVTGNIQYF. CDR3 DNA sequence: TGTGCCAGCAGTCCCAGAATAGTAACAGGAAACATTCAGTACTTC.

About this clonotype: A junction boundary mismatches the germline segment, possibly from a read error. V and J are TRBV7-2 and TRBJ2-3; D not certain. The CDR3 length is 15 residues. The germline V gene encodes CDR1 SGHTA and CDR2 FQGNSA. The CDR3 bases are TGTGCCCGCAACCTCCAGGCTGTGAGCACAGATGCGCAGTTTTTT. Translating it yields CARNLQAVSTDAQFF. Full variable domain (missing parts from reference TRBV7-2 and TRBJ2-3): GAGVSQSPSNKVTEKGKDVELRCDPISGHTALYWYRQSLGQGLEFLIYFQGNSAPDKSGLPSDRFSAERTGGSVSTLTIQRTQQEDSAVYLCARNLQAVSTDAQFFGPGTRLTVL.

DNA for the CDR3: TGTGCCAGCACATCCTCGGCGGGACAGGGGGCCGGTACCGGGGAGCTGTTTTTT. This sequence encodes CASTSSAGQGAGTGELFF. This chain connects TRBV6-1 to TRBJ2-2; 12 positions match TRBD1. The V gene end was trimmed by 7 bases and the J gene end by 5 bases; junction bases not matched to a gene: 14. Germline lookup yields CDR1 MNHNS and CDR2 SASEGT. The CDR3 spans 18 residues.

This chain connects TRBV27 to TRBJ2-1; TRBD2 matches at 9 bases. The J call may be in error: the DNA end matches TRBJ2-7 better. The CDR3 is 14 amino acids. CDR1 is MNHEY and CDR2 is SMNVEV in the germline V gene (reference sequence). CDR3 nucleotides: TGTGCCAGCAGTTTGACTAGCGGAATCAATGAGCAGTACTTC. Protein: CASSLTSGINEQYF.

V gene TRBV11-3 combines with J gene TRBJ2-2; no clear D. TRBJ2-3 explains the end of the DNA better; the J call may be wrong. Germline CDR1 SGHNT, CDR2 YENEEA. The CDR3 totals 13 residues. The CDR3 here is CASSPLNTGTQYF. In DNA, the CDR3 is TGTGCCAGCAGCCCTTTGAACACCGGTACGCAGTATTTT.

The chain is built from TRBV11-3 and TRBJ2-4; D unresolved. V lost 5 bases and J lost 2, with 7 bases in between. The V gene's germline CDR1 is SGHNT and CDR2 YENEEA. This CDR3 has 13 residues. CDR3 bases: TGTGCCAGCAGCCCATTGTCCAAAAACATTCAGTACTTC. Amino acid sequence: CASSPLSKNIQYF.

The V call is TRBV7-2, the J call TRBJ2-1; the D gene is possibly TRBD2 (7 bases). The J call is uncertain, as TRBJ2-7 better fits the DNA end. Germline V gene lookup returns CDR1 SGHTA and CDR2 FQGNSA. CDR3 length: 14 residues. The CDR3 loop reads CASSAAGARGEQYF. The CDR3 coding sequence is TGTGCCAGCAGCGCCGCGGGGGCGAGGGGCGAGCAGTACTTC.

CDR3 DNA: TGTGCCAGCACAGGGGCGGGGGGGGCCTACGAGCAGACTTTC. Amino acid sequence: CASTGAGGAYEQTF. The chain joins TRBV6-8 to TRBJ2-6; 9 nucleotides agree with TRBD2. J lost 18 bases, V lost 7 bases, and 16 bases had no gene match. The CDR3 covers 14 residues. Germline CDR1 and CDR2: MNHGY and SAAAGT.

The chain has TRBV7-6 and TRBJ2-4; D assignment may be TRBD1 or TRBD2 (6 bases each). The CDR3 covers 15 residues. Germline CDR1 reads SGHVS; CDR2 reads FNYEAQ. The chain's CDR3 is CGAGPGGGDQEIQYF. The CDR3 DNA is TGTGGCGCGGGCCCCGGGGGCGGGGACCAAGAGATCCAGTACTTC.